The 3 T cell receptor beta chains below come from one sample, sequenced in a study of T cell responses to AZD1222 COVID-19 vaccine. Clones were read by immunoSEQ multiplex PCR, and TCRdb kept only the in-frame ones, dropping some. The sample consists of 95,000 to 150,000 clones, over 75% of them appearing once. This material consisted of peripheral blood, taken on day 0 of AZD1222 vaccination. The receptors were sampled from an adult in good health.

V and J are TRBV7-9 and TRBJ1-4, with a tentative D call TRBD1 (5 bases). The CDR3 totals 14 residues. CDR1 SEHNR and CDR2 FQNEAQ come from the germline V gene (reference sequence). Trimming shortened V by 0 bases and J by 8 bases, and 10 bases separated the two germline ends. In nucleotides, the CDR3 is TGTGCCAGCAGCTTAGCGGGGGGGAAGGAAAAACTGTTTTTT. Translation gives CASSLAGGKEKLFF.

The V gene is TRBV28, the J gene TRBJ1-1; D gene ambiguous. Germline loops: CDR1 MDHEN, CDR2 SYDVKM. CDR3 length: 12 residues. The V end lost 7 bases, the J end lost 1 base, and 7 bases lay between the germline ends. The CDR3 nucleotides are TGTGCCAGCACCCAAACGAACACTGAAGCTTTCTTT. It translates to CASTQTNTEAFF.

The chain's CDR3 is CASSFGQGAEKLFF. The CDR3 DNA sequence: TGCGCCAGCAGCTTTGGACAGGGGGCTGAAAAACTGTTTTTT. The rearrangement uses TRBV5-1 and TRBJ1-4, with TRBD1 matching over 11 bases. The CDR3 sequence is 14 residues long. V dropped 2 bases and J dropped 7; count of bases not matched to a gene: 1. Germline V gene sequence: CDR1 SGHRS, CDR2 YFSETQ. Full variable domain (outside the CDR3, taken from reference TRBV5-1 and TRBJ1-4): KAGVTQTPRYLIKTRGQQVTLSCSPISGHRSVSWYQQTPGQGLQFLFEYFSETQRNKGNFPGRFSGRQFSNSRSEMNVSTLELGDSALYLCASSFGQGAEKLFFGSGTQLSVL.